Reported below is one TCR beta chain. Template switching, a step in the protocol, added a universal primer site, and cDNA carried unique molecular identifiers. TCRdb re-called the 5' RACE reads through MiXCR, storing one row per CDR3 protein. Of about 500,000 distinct CDR3 sequences detected, roughly an eighth appear once; the ten largest clones hold more than 0.8%. This specimen belongs to a study of identical twins. Trimming left V 4 bases short and J 2 bases short, with 7 bases between. Germline CDR1 reads ENHRY; CDR2 reads SYGVKD. CDR3 size: 13 residues. A further study also used this sample, focusing on yellow fever vaccine responses in identical twins.

Material: CD4+ T cells sorted from blood. The receptor was derived from a young woman in good health. This rearrangement joins TRBV10-3 to TRBJ2-3, with unresolved D. The CDR3 DNA is TGTGCCATCAGTGCTCAGCTCACAGATACGCAGTATTTT. Protein product: CAISAQLTDTQYF.